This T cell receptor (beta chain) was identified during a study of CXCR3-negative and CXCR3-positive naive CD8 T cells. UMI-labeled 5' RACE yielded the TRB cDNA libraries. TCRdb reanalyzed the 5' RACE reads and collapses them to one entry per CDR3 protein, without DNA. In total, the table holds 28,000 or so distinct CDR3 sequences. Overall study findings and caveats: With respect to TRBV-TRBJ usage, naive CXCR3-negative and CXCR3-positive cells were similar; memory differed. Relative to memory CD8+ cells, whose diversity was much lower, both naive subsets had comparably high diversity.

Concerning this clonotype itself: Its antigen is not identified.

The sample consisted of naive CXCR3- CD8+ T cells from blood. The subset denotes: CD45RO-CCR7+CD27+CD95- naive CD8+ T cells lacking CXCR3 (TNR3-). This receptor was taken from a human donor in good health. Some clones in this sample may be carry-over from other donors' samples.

The CDR3 region is CASSAGMAGGFKETQYF. The chain links TRBV12-3 or TRBV12-4 to TRBJ2-5; the TCRdb call, TRBD1, lacks DNA for checking. This CDR3 has 17 amino acids.